This TCR beta chain appears in the sequencing data of a study of Ad26.COV2.S vaccination and SARS-CoV-2 variants. Study-wide results and caveats: TCR breadth and depth estimates may have understated total T cell responses. Responses of spike-specific T cells (both CD8+ and CD4+) reportedly showed substantial breadth after vaccination. Ad26.COV2.S recipients had broader spike-specific TCRs (P = 0.0014).

Treatment defined: about 20 received Ad26.COV2.S at low or high dose, single or two shots; 5 received placebo; per-sample allocation not given. Repertoires come from day 63 after the first vaccine or placebo injection. The shot given was an Ad26 vector that makes Wuhan-strain SARS-CoV-2 spike. With regard to this clone: The antigen remains undetermined.

The method was immunoSEQ multiplex PCR; TCRdb's version includes in-frame clones alone and lacks a portion of them. The sample has some 300,000 clones; 70% to 90% are singletons. Germline CDR1 is KGHSH and CDR2 is LQKENI. This CDR3 is 14 amino acids long. The ends were cut back, 3 bases at V and 0 bases at J, with 6 bases in the middle. Sequences were derived from peripheral blood, sampled in a trial of Ad26.COV2.S vaccine versus placebo. The rearrangement joins TRBV18 to TRBJ1-5; D remains unclear. The origin of this receptor is a person between 18 and 59 years old who received the Ad26.COV2.S COVID-19 vaccine or a placebo. The CDR3 DNA reads as TGTGCCAGCTCACCCCAGAATAGCAATCAGCCCCAGCATTTT. Protein: CASSPQNSNQPQHF.